A single sample gave rise to the 24 T cell receptor beta chains below, sequenced in a study of T cells in localized non-small cell lung cancer. Here immunoSEQ multiplex PCR was the method, and the copy in TCRdb shows in-frame clones only, minus some. In the table there are 70,000 to 95,000 clones, roughly 90% of which are singletons. Sequencing used PBMCs, obtained before any cancer treatment. The source of these receptors is a woman aged 40-69 years with stage II squamous cell lung carcinoma.

The chain joins TRBV2 to TRBJ2-7; TRBD2 might be the D (6 bases). The germline gives CDR1 SNHLY, CDR2 FYNNEI. Trimming took off 3 bases at V and 3 bases at J, with 12 bases between the two ends. This CDR3 comprises 14 residues. In DNA form, the CDR3 reads TGTGCCAGCAGTGATGGGACTGTAATCTACGAGCAGTACTTC. It is translated as CASSDGTVIYEQYF.

This chain joins TRBV15 and TRBJ1-5, with D possibly being TRBD1 (5 bases). V was cut by 2 bases and J by 6 bases, with 17 bases left in between. This CDR3 has 16 amino acids. The germline V gene has CDR1 LNHNV and CDR2 YYDKDF (reference sequence). This CDR3 is CATSRQGAQGSQPQHF. CDR3 nucleotides: TGTGCCACCAGCAGACAAGGGGCCCAGGGAAGTCAGCCCCAGCATTTT.

The J gene is TRBJ1-2, the V gene TRBV29-1; D might be TRBD1 (5 bases). Trimming shortened V by 3 bases and J by 2 bases, and 10 bases separated the two germline ends. Germline-derived CDR1 and CDR2 are SQVTM and ANQGSEA. The CDR3 is 13 amino acids. In DNA, the CDR3 is TGCAGCGTTGAGGGTCCAGGGAACTATGGCTACACCTTC. It specifies CSVEGPGNYGYTF.

This clone is a singleton in its sample. The genes are TRBV6-6 and TRBJ2-5; possibly TRBD1 or TRBD2 for D (5 bases each). V lost 0 bases and J lost 5, with 16 bases in between. The CDR3 sequence is 16 residues long. The V gene's germline CDR1 is MNHNY and CDR2 SVGAGI (reference sequence). CDR3 sequence (DNA): TGTGCCAGCAGTTACTCGTGGGGGTTAAGCTCGGAGACCCAGTACTTC. It yields the protein CASSYSWGLSSETQYF.

The chain carries TRBV6-1 and TRBJ1-2; 7 bases align to TRBD1. After removal of 7 bases from V and 2 bases from J, the junction contained 4 bases not matched to a gene. The CDR3 runs to 13 residues. Germline lookup yields CDR1 MNHNS and CDR2 SASEGT. The CDR3, as DNA: TGTGCCAGCACCCAACAGGGGAACTATGGCTACACCTTC. It is translated as CASTQQGNYGYTF.

The genes are TRBV10-1 and TRBJ2-2, with 9 nucleotides matching TRBD1. This CDR3 region has 16 residues. The germline V gene encodes CDR1 WNHNN and CDR2 SYGVQD (reference sequence). Germline trimming cut 2 bases from V and 2 bases from J; bases unmatched to any gene: 3. The CDR3 coding sequence is TGCGCCAGCAGTGAGGGGACAGGGCTAAACACCGGGGAGCTGTTTTTT. As protein: CASSEGTGLNTGELFF.

This clone has just a few counts. The chain recombines TRBV5-4 with TRBJ2-3, with 7 bases matching TRBD1. The CDR3 contains 15 residues. Germline CDR1 and CDR2: SGHNT and YYREEE (reference sequence). V lost 3 bases and J lost 4; bases outside the gene matches: 8. Here the CDR3 reads CASSSKGGAADTQYF. In nucleotides, the CDR3 is TGTGCCAGCAGCTCGAAAGGGGGCGCGGCAGATACGCAGTATTTT.

The chain carries TRBV5-1 and TRBJ2-7; perhaps TRBD1 as D (6 bases). Germline CDR1 SGHRS, CDR2 YFSETQ. V was cut by 5 bases and J by 3 bases, with 6 bases left in between. CDR3 length equals 11 residues. The CDR3 DNA reads as TGCGCCAGCAGGGACAGCTACGAGCAGTACTTC. Protein product: CASRDSYEQYF. Variable domain in full (rest from reference TRBV5-1 and TRBJ2-7): KAGVTQTPRYLIKTRGQQVTLSCSPISGHRSVSWYQQTPGQGLQFLFEYFSETQRNKGNFPGRFSGRQFSNSRSEMNVSTLELGDSALYLCASRDSYEQYFGPGTRLTVT.

This clone appeared once. The gene calls are TRBV28 and TRBJ2-1; 8 nucleotides line up with TRBD1. Losses at the gene ends were 5 bases for V and 8 bases for J; bases not matched to a gene: 5. The CDR3 is 13 amino acids. CDR1 is MDHEN and CDR2 is SYDVKM in the germline V gene. CDR3 DNA: TGTGCCAGCAGTCCATGGACAGGGTATGAGCAGTTCTTC. Amino acid sequence: CASSPWTGYEQFF. The whole variable domain, remainder taken from reference TRBV28 and TRBJ2-1, is DVKVTQSSRYLVKRTGEKVFLECVQDMDHENMFWYRQDPGLGLRLIYFSYDVKMKEKGDIPEGYSVSREKKERFSLILESASTNQTSMYLCASSPWTGYEQFFGPGTRLTVL.

The chain uses TRBV5-1 and TRBJ1-4, with 8 bases lining up with TRBD1. Germline V lookup: CDR1 SGHRS, CDR2 YFSETQ. V lost 0 bases, J lost 8 bases, and 6 bases stayed unmatched. This CDR3 comprises 15 residues. CDR3 in DNA: TGCGCCAGCAGCTTGGAGACAGGGGTACTCGAAAAACTGTTTTTT. This codes for CASSLETGVLEKLFF.

The V call is TRBV7-9, the J call TRBJ2-1; a possible D gene is TRBD2 (5 bases). V shed 5 bases and J shed 4 bases, with 15 bases lying between them. The length of the CDR3 is 15 residues. The germline gives CDR1 SEHNR, CDR2 FQNEAQ (reference sequence). Written as DNA, the CDR3 is TGTGCCAGCAGCCCCATGGCGGGTGCATACAATGAGCAGTTCTTC. Translation gives CASSPMAGAYNEQFF. Looking up the rest from reference TRBV7-9 and TRBJ2-1 gives the full variable domain: DTGVSQNPRHKITKRGQNVTFRCDPISEHNRLYWYRQTLGQGPEFLTYFQNEAQLEKSRLLSDRFSAERPKGSFSTLEIQRTEQGDSAMYLCASSPMAGAYNEQFFGPGTRLTVL.

The chain uses TRBV10-3 and TRBJ1-4; 7 bases are shared with TRBD1. The CDR3 length is 14 residues. Germline V CDR1 and CDR2: ENHRY, SYGVKD. V dropped 5 bases and J dropped 5; count of bases not matched to a gene: 5. CDR3 DNA: TGTGCCATCAGTCCCGGGACAGAGAATGAAAAACTGTTTTTT. It codes for CAISPGTENEKLFF.

This sequence joins TRBV13 and TRBJ2-2; D ambiguous. Germline loops: CDR1 PRHDT, CDR2 FYEKMQ (reference sequence). The CDR3 runs 15 residues. V lost 2 bases, J lost 1 base, and 8 bases lay in between. The CDR3 DNA reads as TGTGCCAGCAGCTTATCCCCGGGGAACACCGGGGAGCTGTTTTTT. Protein sequence: CASSLSPGNTGELFF.

The rearrangement joins TRBV28 to TRBJ1-1; 7 nucleotides line up with TRBD1. After removal of 2 bases from V and 1 base from J, the junction contained 1 base not matched to a gene. The CDR3 runs to 14 residues. Looked up from germline, CDR1 is MDHEN and CDR2 is SYDVKM. CDR3 DNA: TGTGCCAGCAGTTTAACAGGGGCGAACACTGAAGCTTTCTTT. It codes for CASSLTGANTEAFF.

J is TRBJ2-3 and V is TRBV12-5, with D uncertain. Germline lookup yields CDR1 LGHNT and CDR2 FRNRAP. The V gene lost 2 bases and the J gene lost 11 bases, with 11 bases spanning the gap. There are 12 residues in the CDR3. CDR3 amino acids: CASGLPPSEQYF. For the CDR3, the DNA is TGTGCTAGTGGTTTGCCGCCCTCAGAGCAGTATTTT.

The chain has TRBV6-1 and TRBJ1-1, with D unclear. V shed 2 bases and J shed 11 bases, with 15 bases lying between them. Germline-derived CDR1 and CDR2 are MNHNS and SASEGT. The CDR3 has 13 amino acids. The CDR3 bases are TGTGCCAGCAGTGAAAGGTCCCCCCTGGCGGCTTTCTTT. Translation gives CASSERSPLAAFF.

The chain combines TRBV15 with TRBJ2-1; no firm D call. Germline values: CDR1 LNHNV, CDR2 YYDKDF (reference sequence). V was clipped by 1 base and J by 4 bases, with 11 bases between them. CDR3 length: 15 amino acids. The DNA for the CDR3 is TGTGCCACCAGCAGAGGACGGATACAATACAATGAGCAGTTCTTC. This encodes CATSRGRIQYNEQFF.

The chain recombines TRBV25-1 with TRBJ2-4, with D possibly called TRBD1 or TRBD2 (5 bases each). With 6 bases removed from V and 3 bases from J, the gap between germline ends came to 18 bases. The germline V gene encodes CDR1 MGHDK and CDR2 SYGVNS. The CDR3 consists of 16 residues. Here the CDR3 reads CASRGTFAGHKNIQYF. The DNA for the CDR3 is TGTGCCAGCAGAGGGACGTTCGCGGGTCACAAAAACATTCAGTACTTC.

The chain employs TRBV19 and TRBJ2-3; 10 nucleotides agree with TRBD2. The germline V gene encodes CDR1 LNHDA and CDR2 SQIVND (reference sequence). The CDR3 covers 17 residues. V was clipped by 2 bases and J by 1 base; unmatched bases: 6. The CDR3 loop reads CASSIQKLAGGTDTQYF. CDR3 DNA sequence: TGTGCCAGTAGTATACAGAAGCTAGCGGGGGGCACAGATACGCAGTATTTT.

CDR3 sequence: CASALGGGYGYTF. The CDR3 nucleotides read TGTGCCAGCGCCCTCGGGGGGGGCTATGGCTACACCTTC. The V call is TRBV5-5, the J call TRBJ1-2, with D maybe TRBD1 (5 bases). CDR3 length: 13 amino acids. Germline V gene data show CDR1 as SGHKS and CDR2 as YYEKEE (reference sequence). Trimming left V 7 bases short and J 4 bases short, with 14 bases between.

The chain uses TRBV7-2 and TRBJ2-7, with 14 bases matching TRBD2. Germline trimming cut 5 bases from V and 5 bases from J; bases unmatched to any gene: 8. Germline CDR1 is SGHTA and CDR2 is FQGNSA. CDR3 size: 16 residues. CDR3 DNA: TGTGCCAGCAGCAGCCTCAGACTAGCGGGGGGGGACGAGCAGTACTTC. It is translated as CASSSLRLAGGDEQYF.

The rearrangement uses TRBV7-8 and TRBJ2-7; TRBD2 matches 10 bases. V shed 5 bases and J 4 bases; nucleotides not matched to a gene: 8. Germline V gives CDR1 SGHVS, CDR2 FQNEAQ. The CDR3 is 15 residues long. The CDR3 spells CASSPGLATRYEQYF. The CDR3 DNA reads TGTGCCAGCAGCCCGGGACTAGCGACACGGTACGAGCAGTACTTC.

In its sample, this clone was seen once. This chain connects TRBV5-1 to TRBJ2-3, with 13 bases lining up with TRBD2. The ends lost 3 bases at V and 1 base at J; junction bases unmatched: 5. From germline, CDR1 is SGHRS and CDR2 YFSETQ. The CDR3 consists of 17 residues. The CDR3 loop reads CASSSGLAGVGTDTQYF. The CDR3 coding sequence is TGCGCCAGCAGCTCCGGACTAGCGGGAGTAGGCACAGATACGCAGTATTTT.

This chain uses TRBV7-9 with TRBJ1-2; D is unclear. Per the germline V gene, CDR1 is SEHNR and CDR2 is FQNEAQ (reference sequence). The CDR3 runs to 15 residues. V shed 5 bases and J shed 2 bases, with 15 bases lying between them. Here the CDR3 DNA reads TGTGCCAGCAGCCCCGAAACATCGGCAAACTATGGCTACACCTTC. Residues: CASSPETSANYGYTF.